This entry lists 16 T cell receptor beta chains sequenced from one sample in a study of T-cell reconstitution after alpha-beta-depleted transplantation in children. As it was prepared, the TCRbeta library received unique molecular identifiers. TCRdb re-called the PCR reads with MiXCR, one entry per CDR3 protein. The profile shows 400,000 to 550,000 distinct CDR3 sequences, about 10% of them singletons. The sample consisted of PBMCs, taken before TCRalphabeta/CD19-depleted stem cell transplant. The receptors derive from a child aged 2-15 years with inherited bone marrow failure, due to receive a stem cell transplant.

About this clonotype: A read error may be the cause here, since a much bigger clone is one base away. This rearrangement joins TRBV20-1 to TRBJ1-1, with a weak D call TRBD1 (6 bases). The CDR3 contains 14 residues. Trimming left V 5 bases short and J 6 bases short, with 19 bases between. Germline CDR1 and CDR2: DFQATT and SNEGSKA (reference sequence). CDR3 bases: TGCAGTGCTCGCCTGAGGGACACCGGTCCTGAAGCTTTCTTT. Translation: CSARLRDTGPEAFF.

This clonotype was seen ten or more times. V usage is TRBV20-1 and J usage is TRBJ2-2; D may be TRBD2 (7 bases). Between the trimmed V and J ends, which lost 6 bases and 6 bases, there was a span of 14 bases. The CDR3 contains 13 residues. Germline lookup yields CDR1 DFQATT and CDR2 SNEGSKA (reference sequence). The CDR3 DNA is TGCAGTGCCCGGACTAGGGGGGCCGGGGAGCTGTTTTTT. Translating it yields CSARTRGAGELFF.

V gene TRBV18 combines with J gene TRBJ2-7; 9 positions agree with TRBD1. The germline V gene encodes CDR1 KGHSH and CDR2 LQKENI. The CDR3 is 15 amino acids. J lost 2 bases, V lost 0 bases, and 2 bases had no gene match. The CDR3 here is CASSPPGDRAYEQYF. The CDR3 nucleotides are TGTGCCAGCTCACCACCGGGGGACAGGGCCTACGAGCAGTACTTC.

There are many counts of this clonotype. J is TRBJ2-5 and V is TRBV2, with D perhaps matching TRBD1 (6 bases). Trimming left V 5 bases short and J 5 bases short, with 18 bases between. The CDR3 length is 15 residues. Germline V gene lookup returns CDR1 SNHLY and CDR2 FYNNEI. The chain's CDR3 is CASSRDIGWRETQYF. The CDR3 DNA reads TGTGCCAGCAGTCGGGACATCGGCTGGAGGGAGACCCAGTACTTC.

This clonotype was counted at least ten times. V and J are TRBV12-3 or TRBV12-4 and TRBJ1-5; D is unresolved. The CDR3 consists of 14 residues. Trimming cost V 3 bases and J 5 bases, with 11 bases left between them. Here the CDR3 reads CASSLEPGHQPQHF. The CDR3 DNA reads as TGTGCCAGCAGTTTGGAGCCAGGCCATCAGCCCCAGCATTTT.

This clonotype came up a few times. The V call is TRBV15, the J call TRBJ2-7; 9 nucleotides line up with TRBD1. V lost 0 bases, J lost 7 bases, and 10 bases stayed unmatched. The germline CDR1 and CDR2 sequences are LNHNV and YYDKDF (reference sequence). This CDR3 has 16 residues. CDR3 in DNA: TGTGCCACCAGCAGAGATACTGCACAGGGGGCGTGGGAGCAGTACTTC. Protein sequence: CATSRDTAQGAWEQYF.

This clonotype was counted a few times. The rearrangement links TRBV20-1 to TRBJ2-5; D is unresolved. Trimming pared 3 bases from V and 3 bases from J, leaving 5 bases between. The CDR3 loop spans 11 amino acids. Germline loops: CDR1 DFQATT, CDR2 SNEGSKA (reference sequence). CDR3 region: CSASAKETQYF. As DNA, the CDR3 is TGCAGTGCTAGCGCGAAAGAGACCCAGTACTTC.

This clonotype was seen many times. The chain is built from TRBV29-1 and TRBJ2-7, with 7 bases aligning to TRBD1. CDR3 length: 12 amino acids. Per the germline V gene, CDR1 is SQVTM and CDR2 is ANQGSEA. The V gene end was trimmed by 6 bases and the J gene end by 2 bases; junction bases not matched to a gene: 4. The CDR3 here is CSVLQGPYEQYF. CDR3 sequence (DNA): TGCAGCGTATTACAGGGGCCCTACGAGCAGTACTTC.

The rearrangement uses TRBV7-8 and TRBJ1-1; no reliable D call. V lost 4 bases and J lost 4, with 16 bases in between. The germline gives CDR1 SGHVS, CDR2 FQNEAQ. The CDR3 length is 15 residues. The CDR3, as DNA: TGTGCCAGCAGCTCAGGCCCGGGATCGGGCACTGAAGCTTTCTTT. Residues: CASSSGPGSGTEAFF.

In DNA form, the CDR3 reads TGTGCCAGCAGCCCCCCCGGCAGTGGAAACGAAAACATTCAGTACTTC. It codes for CASSPPGSGNENIQYF. V usage is TRBV6-2 or TRBV6-3 and J usage is TRBJ2-4, with D uncertain. The CDR3 is made up of 16 amino acids. Germline assignment: CDR1 MNHEY and CDR2 SVGEGT. V was trimmed by 6 bases and J by 5 bases, leaving 20 bases between them.

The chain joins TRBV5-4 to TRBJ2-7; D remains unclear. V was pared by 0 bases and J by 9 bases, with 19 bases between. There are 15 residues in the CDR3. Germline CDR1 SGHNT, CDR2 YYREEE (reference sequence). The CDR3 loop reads CASSLGTRTEYMQYF. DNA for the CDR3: TGTGCCAGCAGCTTGGGGACCCGTACCGAATATATGCAGTACTTC.

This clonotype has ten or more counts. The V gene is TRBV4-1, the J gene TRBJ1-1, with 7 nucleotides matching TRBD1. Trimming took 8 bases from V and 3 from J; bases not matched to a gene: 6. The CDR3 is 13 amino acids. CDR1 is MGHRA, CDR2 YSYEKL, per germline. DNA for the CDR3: TGCGCCAGCCAACCCCAGGGGGACACTGAAGCTTTCTTT. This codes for CASQPQGDTEAFF.

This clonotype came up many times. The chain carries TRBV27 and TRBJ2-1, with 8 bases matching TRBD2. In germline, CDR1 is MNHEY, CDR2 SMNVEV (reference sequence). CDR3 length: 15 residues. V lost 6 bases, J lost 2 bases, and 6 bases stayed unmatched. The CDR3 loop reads CASRHGLAPYNEQFF. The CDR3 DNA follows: TGTGCCAGCAGGCACGGACTAGCCCCCTACAATGAGCAGTTCTTC.

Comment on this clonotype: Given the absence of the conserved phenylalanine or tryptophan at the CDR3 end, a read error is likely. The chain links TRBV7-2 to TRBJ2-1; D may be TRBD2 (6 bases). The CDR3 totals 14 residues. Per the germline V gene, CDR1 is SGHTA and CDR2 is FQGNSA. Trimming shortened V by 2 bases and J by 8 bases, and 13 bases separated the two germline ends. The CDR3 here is CASSLLGTGDEQFC. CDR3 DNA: TGTGCCAGCAGCTTATTAGGGACTGGGGATGAGCAGTTCTGC.

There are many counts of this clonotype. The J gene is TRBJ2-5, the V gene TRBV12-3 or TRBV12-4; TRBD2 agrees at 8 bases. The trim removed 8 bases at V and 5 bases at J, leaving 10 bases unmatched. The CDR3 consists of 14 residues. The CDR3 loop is CASLSGTASETQYF. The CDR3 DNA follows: TGTGCCAGCCTTAGCGGGACCGCCAGTGAGACCCAGTACTTC.

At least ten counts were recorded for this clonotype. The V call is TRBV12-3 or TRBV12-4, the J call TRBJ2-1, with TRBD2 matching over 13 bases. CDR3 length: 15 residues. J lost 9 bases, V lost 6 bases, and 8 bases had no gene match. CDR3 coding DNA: TGTGCCAGCAGGACCCCCACTAGCGGGAGGGGTGAGCAGTTCTTC. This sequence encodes CASRTPTSGRGEQFF.